The 14 T cell receptor beta chains below were found in one sample sequenced in a study of T cells in Graves' hyperthyroidism and ophthalmopathy. The source material, RNA transcripts, was used to amplify TCR beta CDR3 regions. First-round RT-PCR of the TCR CDR3 relied on the HTBI primer set. Each CDR3 protein gets one entry after TCRdb re-called the multiplex PCR reads with MiXCR. This sample yields a few hundred thousand distinct CDR3 sequences, of which more than 15% are seen a single time; roughly 3.4% belongs to the top ten. The specimen was blood. Every receptor here comes from a woman aged 35 to 49 with Graves' ophthalmopathy.

In its sample, this clonotype was seen many times. V is TRBV20-1 and J is TRBJ2-7; 7 bases fit TRBD2. Germline values: CDR1 DFQATT, CDR2 SNEGSKA (reference sequence). This CDR3 has 13 residues. CDR3 loop: CGGTRGGPNEQYF. The CDR3 DNA sequence: TGCGGCGGGACTCGGGGAGGGCCCAACGAGCAGTACTTC.

The V call is TRBV11-2, the J call TRBJ2-2; D is unresolved. CDR3 length: 13 amino acids. Looked up from germline, CDR1 is SGHAT and CDR2 is FQNNGV. Trimming cost V 3 bases and J 6 bases, with 8 bases left between them. The CDR3 is CASSFGEPGELFF. CDR3 DNA sequence: TGTGCCAGCAGCTTCGGAGAACCCGGGGAGCTGTTTTTT.

The gene calls are TRBV9 and TRBJ2-4, with 8 positions matching TRBD1. Germline loops: CDR1 SGDLS, CDR2 YYNGEE. The CDR3 has 14 amino acids. Trimming removed 3 bases from V and 8 bases from J; junction bases left unmatched: 7. CDR3 DNA: TGTGCCAGCAGCGCCAGGACAGGGAGCGACATTCAGTACTTC. It codes for CASSARTGSDIQYF.

This clonotype appeared many times. The chain combines TRBV28 with TRBJ2-1, with D hard to call. Germline V lookup: CDR1 MDHEN, CDR2 SYDVKM. This CDR3 is 10 amino acids long. V was trimmed by 8 bases and J by 9 bases, leaving 8 bases between them. The CDR3 DNA is TGTGCCAGCGCTGGGTTTGAGCAGTTCTTC. The encoded protein is CASAGFEQFF.

On this clonotype itself: At one boundary the junction diverges from the germline segment, which might be a read error. The rearrangement joins TRBV6-1 to TRBJ1-6; 9 nucleotides match TRBD1. The CDR3 consists of 17 residues. Germline-derived CDR1 and CDR2 are MNHNS and SASEGT. CDR3 amino acids: CAGRTGQGTRNNSPLHF. The CDR3 DNA reads TGTGCCGGCAGAACGGGACAGGGAACGAGAAATAATTCACCCCTCCACTTT.

Comment on this clonotype: An end of the junction does not agree with germline; a read error may underlie this. V gene TRBV2 combines with J gene TRBJ2-2; D unresolved. The CDR3 is 14 residues long. CDR1 is SNHLY, CDR2 FYNNEI, per germline. CDR3 sequence reads: CASRLPTNSGELFF. The CDR3 DNA is TGTGCCAGCAGGCTTCCGACAAACAGCGGGGAGCTGTTTTTT.

The chain combines TRBV4-1 with TRBJ1-5; the match to TRBD1 covers 7 bases. The CDR3 is made up of 16 amino acids. Germline CDR1 reads MGHRA; CDR2 reads YSYEKL. The ends lost 0 bases at V and 5 bases at J; junction bases unmatched: 7. The DNA for the CDR3 is TGCGCCAGCAGCCAAGATCGGATAGGGGGCCATCAGCCCCAGCATTTT. This translates into CASSQDRIGGHQPQHF.

This clonotype came up many times. This chain joins TRBV18 and TRBJ1-3; D not resolved. The CDR3 spans 15 residues. The germline V and J ends were trimmed by 3 bases and 0 bases, with 9 bases remaining between them. Germline V gives CDR1 KGHSH, CDR2 LQKENI. The CDR3 bases are TGTGCCAGCTCACCCTCACAGACCTCTGGAAACACCATATATTTT. Protein: CASSPSQTSGNTIYF.

The chain is built from TRBV6-1 and TRBJ1-4, with 10 bases that match TRBD1. Looked up from germline, CDR1 is MNHNS and CDR2 is SASEGT. The CDR3 runs 15 residues. The V and J ends lost 8 bases and 4 bases, in that order; junction bases with no gene match: 7. The CDR3: CASGQGVKVNEKLFF. The CDR3 DNA reads as TGTGCCAGCGGACAGGGGGTGAAGGTTAATGAAAAACTGTTTTTT.

This clonotype was seen repeatedly, ten times or more. J is TRBJ2-3 and V is TRBV18; D is perhaps TRBD2 (6 bases). Germline CDR1 and CDR2: KGHSH and LQKENI. This CDR3 has 16 amino acids. V was trimmed by 1 base and J by 5 bases, leaving 16 bases between them. This CDR3 is CASSPLPSGPGDTQYF. The CDR3 bases are TGTGCCAGCTCACCACTACCCAGCGGGCCTGGAGATACGCAGTATTTT.

This clonotype came up many times. This rearrangement joins TRBV20-1 to TRBJ2-5; possibly TRBD2 for D (6 bases). Trimming took 2 bases from V and 2 from J, leaving 15 bases between them. Germline-derived CDR1 and CDR2 are DFQATT and SNEGSKA (reference sequence). There are 15 residues in the CDR3. DNA of the CDR3: TGCAGTGCTAGATTGTTCTCAGCGGGTCAAGAGACCCAGTACTTC. Its translation is CSARLFSAGQETQYF.

This clonotype was counted once. The rearrangement uses TRBV4-1 and TRBJ1-1, with TRBD1 matching over 12 bases. J lost 6 bases, V lost 0 bases, and 8 bases had no gene match. The CDR3 length is 17 residues. CDR1 is MGHRA and CDR2 is YSYEKL in the germline V gene. In DNA, the CDR3 is TGCGCCAGCAGCCAAGAAGGGACAGGGGGCGGAACATCTGAAGCTTTCTTT. It codes for CASSQEGTGGGTSEAFF.

This clonotype has only one observation. A much larger clone differs by one base, so this may be a read error. V usage is TRBV7-9 and J usage is TRBJ2-1; possible D gene TRBD2, 6 bases. In germline, CDR1 is SEHNR, CDR2 FQNEAQ (reference sequence). The CDR3 is 15 amino acids. The chain's CDR3 is CASGFRRDDHNEQFF. The CDR3 nucleotides read TGTGCCAGCGGCTTTAGGCGGGACGATCACAATGAGCAGTTCTTC.

The chain has TRBV6-2 or TRBV6-3 and TRBJ2-6, with 8 bases that match TRBD1. The junction had 4 bases not matched to a gene; V was cut back by 4 bases and J by 2 bases. The CDR3 is 16 residues long. CDR1 is MNHEY and CDR2 is SVGEGT in the germline V gene. The CDR3 DNA follows: TGTGCCAGCAGTTCCCTACAGGGGGCTGGGGCCAACGTCCTGACTTTC. This codes for CASSSLQGAGANVLTF.